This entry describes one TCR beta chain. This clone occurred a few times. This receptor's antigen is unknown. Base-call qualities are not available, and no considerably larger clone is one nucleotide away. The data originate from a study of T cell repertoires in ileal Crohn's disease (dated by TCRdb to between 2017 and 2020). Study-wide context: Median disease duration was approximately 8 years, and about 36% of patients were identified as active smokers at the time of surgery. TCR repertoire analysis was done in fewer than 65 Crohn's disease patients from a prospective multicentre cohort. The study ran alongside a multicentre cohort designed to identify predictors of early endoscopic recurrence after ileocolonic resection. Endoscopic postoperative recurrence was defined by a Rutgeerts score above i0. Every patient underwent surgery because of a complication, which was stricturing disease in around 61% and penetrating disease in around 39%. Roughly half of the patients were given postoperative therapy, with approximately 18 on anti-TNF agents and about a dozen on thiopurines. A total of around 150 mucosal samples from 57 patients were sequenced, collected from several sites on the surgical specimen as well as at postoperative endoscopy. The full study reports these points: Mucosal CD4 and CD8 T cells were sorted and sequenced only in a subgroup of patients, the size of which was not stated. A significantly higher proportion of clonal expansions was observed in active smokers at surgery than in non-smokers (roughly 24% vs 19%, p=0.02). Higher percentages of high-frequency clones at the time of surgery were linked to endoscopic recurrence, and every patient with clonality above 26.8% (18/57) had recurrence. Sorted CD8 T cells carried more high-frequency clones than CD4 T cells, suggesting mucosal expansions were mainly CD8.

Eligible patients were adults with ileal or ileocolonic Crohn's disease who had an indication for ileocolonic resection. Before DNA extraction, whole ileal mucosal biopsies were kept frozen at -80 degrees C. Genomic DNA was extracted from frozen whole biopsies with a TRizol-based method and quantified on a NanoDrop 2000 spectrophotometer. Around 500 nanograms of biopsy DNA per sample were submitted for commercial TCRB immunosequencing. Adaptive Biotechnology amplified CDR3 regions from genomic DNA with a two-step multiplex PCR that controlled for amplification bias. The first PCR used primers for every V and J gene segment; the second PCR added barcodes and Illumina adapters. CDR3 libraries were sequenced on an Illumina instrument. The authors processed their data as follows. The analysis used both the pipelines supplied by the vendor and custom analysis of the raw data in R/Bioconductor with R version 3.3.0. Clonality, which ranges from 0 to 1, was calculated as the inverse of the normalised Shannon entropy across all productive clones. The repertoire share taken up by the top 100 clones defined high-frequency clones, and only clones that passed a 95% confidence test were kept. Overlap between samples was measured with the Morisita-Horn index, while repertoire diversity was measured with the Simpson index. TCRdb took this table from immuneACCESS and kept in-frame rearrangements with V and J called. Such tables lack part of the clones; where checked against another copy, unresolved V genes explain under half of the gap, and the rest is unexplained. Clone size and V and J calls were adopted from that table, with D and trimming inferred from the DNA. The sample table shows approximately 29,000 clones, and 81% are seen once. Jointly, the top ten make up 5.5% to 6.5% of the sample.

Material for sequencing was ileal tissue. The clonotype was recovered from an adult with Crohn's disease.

CDR3 protein: CSAASPNGYTF. At the DNA level, the sequence is TGCAGTGCAGCCTCTCCAAATGGCTACACCTTC. The chain joins TRBV20-1 to TRBJ1-2; a confident D gene designation cannot be given. Reading the germline V gene (reference sequence) gives CDR1 DFQATT and CDR2 SNEGSKA. Trimming removed 6 bases from V and 6 bases from J, leaving 11 bases between the germline ends. The CDR3 spans 11 residues, from the cysteine through the phenylalanine. Of all the DNA, just the CDR3 is kept, 33 bases in frame from base 1.